This is a list of T cell receptor beta chains from one sample in a study of cytomegalovirus exposure and HLA in healthy donors. This table comes from immunoSEQ multiplex PCR, and its TCRdb copy is limited to in-frame clones, with some not included. The table lists hundreds of thousands of clones, 75% to 90% of them singletons. The sample consisted of PBMCs. These receptors came from a woman between 18 and 29 years old in good health and CMV-seronegative. The CDR3 runs from the conserved cysteine through the conserved F or W. D genes are given only for firm matches. Only part of the rows carry a size: once, few, many, or a class if the clone is expanded.

v_gene: TRBV19; abundance: -; d_gene: -; j_gene: TRBJ1-2; CDR3nt: TGTGCCAGTAGTATACAGGGATCTAACTATGGCTACACCTTC; CDR3aa: CASSIQGSNYGYTF
v_gene: TRBV6-1; abundance: -; d_gene: -; j_gene: TRBJ1-6; CDR3nt: TGTGCCAGCAGTGAAAAAGGGGGTCACTATAATTCACCCCTCCACTTT; CDR3aa: CASSEKGGHYNSPLHF
v_gene: TRBV5-8; abundance: -; d_gene: -; j_gene: TRBJ1-4; CDR3nt: TGTGCCACCAGGGAGGCCGATAATGAAAAACTGTTTTTT; CDR3aa: CATREADNEKLFF
v_gene: TRBV6-5; abundance: -; d_gene: TRBD1; j_gene: TRBJ1-1; CDR3nt: TGTGCCAGCAGCCTAGGACAGGGCACTGAAGCTTTCTTT; CDR3aa: CASSLGQGTEAFF
v_gene: TRBV5-4; abundance: once; d_gene: TRBD1; j_gene: TRBJ1-2; CDR3nt: TGTGCCAGCAGCACTACAGGGGTAGGCTATGGCTACACCTTC; CDR3aa: CASSTTGVGYGYTF
v_gene: TRBV19; abundance: -; d_gene: -; j_gene: TRBJ2-4; CDR3nt: TGTGCCAGTAGTTTCCGGGAGCCCGGGGGAGCCAAAAACATTCAGTACTTC; CDR3aa: CASSFREPGGAKNIQYF
v_gene: TRBV6-1; abundance: -; d_gene: TRBD2; j_gene: TRBJ2-7; CDR3nt: TGTGCCAGCAGTGGACTAGCGGGGGCAGATCCCTACGAGCAGTACTTC; CDR3aa: CASSGLAGADPYEQYF
v_gene: TRBV6-5; abundance: -; d_gene: -; j_gene: TRBJ2-2; CDR3nt: TGTGCCAGCAGTTACCTCGGTGGGGCGGCCGGGGAGCTGTTTTTT; CDR3aa: CASSYLGGAAGELFF
v_gene: TRBV7-2; abundance: -; d_gene: -; j_gene: TRBJ2-2; CDR3nt: TGTGCCAGCAGCTTATATGCCGGGGAGCTGTTTTTT; CDR3aa: CASSLYAGELFF
v_gene: TRBV4-2; abundance: -; d_gene: -; j_gene: TRBJ1-4; CDR3nt: TGTGCCAGCAGCCAAGATCTGGAGACAGGCGAAAAACTGTTTTTT; CDR3aa: CASSQDLETGEKLFF
v_gene: TRBV27; abundance: once; d_gene: TRBD2; j_gene: TRBJ2-1; CDR3nt: TGTGCCAGCAGTACGGGACTAGCGGGACGCCTCCCCTACAATGAGCAGTTCTTC; CDR3aa: CASSTGLAGRLPYNEQFF
v_gene: TRBV6-5; abundance: few; d_gene: -; j_gene: TRBJ1-5; CDR3nt: TGTGCCAGCAGACAGGGTGGACAGCCCCAGCATTTT; CDR3aa: CASRQGGQPQHF
v_gene: TRBV27; abundance: -; d_gene: TRBD2; j_gene: TRBJ2-1; CDR3nt: TGTGCCAGCAGCCCCAGGGCTAGCGGGAGCTCGATGTCCTACAATGAGCAGTTCTTC; CDR3aa: CASSPRASGSSMSYNEQFF
v_gene: TRBV27; abundance: few; d_gene: -; j_gene: TRBJ2-7; CDR3nt: TGTGCCAGCAGTTTATGGGGCACCTACGAGCAGTACTTC; CDR3aa: CASSLWGTYEQYF
v_gene: TRBV5-6; abundance: -; d_gene: TRBD1; j_gene: TRBJ1-2; CDR3nt: TGTGCCAGCAGCTTGGAGACAGGGTCCCGATATGGCTACACCTTC; CDR3aa: CASSLETGSRYGYTF
v_gene: TRBV14; abundance: -; d_gene: TRBD1; j_gene: TRBJ2-7; CDR3nt: TGTGCCAGCAGCCAAGAACCGGGACAGGGGTACTACGAGCAGTACTTC; CDR3aa: CASSQEPGQGYYEQYF
v_gene: TRBV5-6; abundance: -; d_gene: TRBD1; j_gene: TRBJ1-5; CDR3nt: TGTGCCAGCAGCTCTTGGGACAGGGTGGCCCAGCATTTT; CDR3aa: CASSSWDRVAQHF
v_gene: TRBV6-5; abundance: -; d_gene: -; j_gene: TRBJ1-2; CDR3nt: TGTGCCAGCAGTTACTCGGGGCAGGACTACACCTTC; CDR3aa: CASSYSGQDYTF
v_gene: TRBV15; abundance: -; d_gene: TRBD2; j_gene: TRBJ2-7; CDR3nt: TGTGCCACCAGCAGAGCCCGGGGGGGCGGCTACGAGCAGTACTTC; CDR3aa: CATSRARGGGYEQYF
v_gene: TRBV10-1; abundance: few; d_gene: TRBD1; j_gene: TRBJ2-1; CDR3nt: TGCGCCAGCAGTGAGAACAGGGGGCTTTACAATGAGCAGTTCTTC; CDR3aa: CASSENRGLYNEQFF
v_gene: TRBV6-5; abundance: -; d_gene: TRBD1; j_gene: TRBJ1-4; CDR3nt: TGTGCCAGCAGTCTGACAGGGCGCAGGGAAAAACTGTTTTTT; CDR3aa: CASSLTGRREKLFF
v_gene: TRBV2; abundance: -; d_gene: -; j_gene: TRBJ2-5; CDR3nt: TGTGCCAGCAGTGGCCGGCAGGGGCGAGAGACCCAGTACTTC; CDR3aa: CASSGRQGRETQYF
v_gene: TRBV30; abundance: -; d_gene: TRBD1; j_gene: TRBJ1-6; CDR3nt: TGTGCCTGGAGTAAGGGGGCAGGTGATTCACCCCTCCACTTT; CDR3aa: CAWSKGAGDSPLHF
v_gene: TRBV2; abundance: -; d_gene: TRBD2; j_gene: TRBJ2-7; CDR3nt: TGTGCCAGCAGGGCCCCGGGACTAGAGAGCTCCTACGAGCAGTACTTC; CDR3aa: CASRAPGLESSYEQYF
v_gene: TRBV15; abundance: -; d_gene: TRBD1; j_gene: TRBJ1-5; CDR3nt: TGTGCCACCAGCAGAGAGGGGACAGGGGCCAATCAGCCCCAGCATTTT; CDR3aa: CATSREGTGANQPQHF
v_gene: TRBV27; abundance: once; d_gene: TRBD2; j_gene: TRBJ2-1; CDR3nt: TGTGCCAGCAGTATGACTAGCGGACGTTACAATGAGCAGTTCTTC; CDR3aa: CASSMTSGRYNEQFF
v_gene: TRBV2; abundance: -; d_gene: TRBD1; j_gene: TRBJ1-1; CDR3nt: TGTGCCAGCAGTGAGCAGGGGGTTGGGACTGAAGCTTTCTTT; CDR3aa: CASSEQGVGTEAFF
v_gene: TRBV29-1; abundance: -; d_gene: -; j_gene: TRBJ2-4; CDR3nt: TGCAGCGTTGAAGATACGGTTTCGGACATTCAGTACTTC; CDR3aa: CSVEDTVSDIQYF
v_gene: TRBV7-9; abundance: -; d_gene: TRBD2; j_gene: TRBJ2-1; CDR3nt: TGTGCCAGCAGCGCGACTAGCGGGAGTCGAGGTGAGCAGTTCTTC; CDR3aa: CASSATSGSRGEQFF
v_gene: TRBV27; abundance: -; d_gene: -; j_gene: TRBJ2-7; CDR3nt: TGTGCCAGCAGCCATGGACAGTTACACTACGAGCAGTACTTC; CDR3aa: CASSHGQLHYEQYF
v_gene: TRBV6-1; abundance: -; d_gene: -; j_gene: TRBJ1-6; CDR3nt: TGTGCCAGCAGTGAAGCGCGCCAGGGAAATTCACCCCTCCACTTT; CDR3aa: CASSEARQGNSPLHF
v_gene: TRBV5-1; abundance: -; d_gene: TRBD1; j_gene: TRBJ1-2; CDR3nt: TGCGCCAGCAGCTTTCCCGGACAGGGAGGCGGTGGCTACACCTTC; CDR3aa: CASSFPGQGGGGYTF
v_gene: TRBV2; abundance: -; d_gene: -; j_gene: TRBJ2-2; CDR3nt: TGTGCCAGCAGTCGGGAGCTAAACACCGGGGAGCTGTTTTTT; CDR3aa: CASSRELNTGELFF
v_gene: TRBV5-4; abundance: -; d_gene: -; j_gene: TRBJ1-4; CDR3nt: TGTGCCAGCAGCGTGGCGCCTACGGAAAAACTGTTTTTT; CDR3aa: CASSVAPTEKLFF
v_gene: TRBV29-1; abundance: once; d_gene: -; j_gene: TRBJ1-3; CDR3nt: TGCAGCGGTGCCGGGGGCTCTGGAAACACCATATATTTT; CDR3aa: CSGAGGSGNTIYF
v_gene: TRBV18; abundance: -; d_gene: -; j_gene: TRBJ1-1; CDR3nt: TGTGCCAGCTCACCACCGCAGGGTTTAGGGAACACTGAAGCTTTCTTT; CDR3aa: CASSPPQGLGNTEAFF
v_gene: TRBV6-5; abundance: -; d_gene: -; j_gene: TRBJ2-7; CDR3nt: TGTGCCAGCAGAAGGTCGGTGGAGACCTACGAGCAGTACTTC; CDR3aa: CASRRSVETYEQYF
v_gene: TRBV6-5; abundance: -; d_gene: TRBD2; j_gene: TRBJ2-1; CDR3nt: TGTGCCAGCAAAACAGCCGGGACTAGCGAAACGCGGCAGTTCTTC; CDR3aa: CASKTAGTSETRQFF
v_gene: TRBV6-5; abundance: -; d_gene: TRBD1; j_gene: TRBJ1-3; CDR3nt: TGTGCCAGCAGTTACGGACAGGCTAAAGGAAACACCATATATTTT; CDR3aa: CASSYGQAKGNTIYF
v_gene: TRBV5-5; abundance: -; d_gene: TRBD1; j_gene: TRBJ2-7; CDR3nt: TGTGCCAGCAGCTTTTCCAGGACAGGGACCTACGAGCAGTACTTC; CDR3aa: CASSFSRTGTYEQYF
v_gene: TRBV11-2; abundance: few; d_gene: -; j_gene: TRBJ1-3; CDR3nt: TGTGCCAGCAGCAGAGAAAGGCGGCTTGGCACCATATATTTT; CDR3aa: CASSRERRLGTIYF
v_gene: TRBV6-1; abundance: -; d_gene: -; j_gene: TRBJ1-1; CDR3nt: TGTGCCAGCAGTGAAGGACAGATGAACACTGAAGCTTTCTTT; CDR3aa: CASSEGQMNTEAFF